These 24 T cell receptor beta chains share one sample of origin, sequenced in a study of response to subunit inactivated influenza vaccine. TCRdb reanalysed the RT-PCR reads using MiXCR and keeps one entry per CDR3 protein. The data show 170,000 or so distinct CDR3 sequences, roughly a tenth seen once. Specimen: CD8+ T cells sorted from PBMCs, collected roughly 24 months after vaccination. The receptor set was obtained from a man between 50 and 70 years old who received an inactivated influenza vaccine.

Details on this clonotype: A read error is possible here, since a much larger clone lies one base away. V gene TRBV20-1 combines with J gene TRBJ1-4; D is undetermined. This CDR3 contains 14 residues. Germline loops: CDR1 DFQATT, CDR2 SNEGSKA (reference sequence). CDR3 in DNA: TGCAGTGCTAGAGATCGGGGTACGAATGAAAAACTGGTTTTT. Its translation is CSARDRGTNEKLVF.

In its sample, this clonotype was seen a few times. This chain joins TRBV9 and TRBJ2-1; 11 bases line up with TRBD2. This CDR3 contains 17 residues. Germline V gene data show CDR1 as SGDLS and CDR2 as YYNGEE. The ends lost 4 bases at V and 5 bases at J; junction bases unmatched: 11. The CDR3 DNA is TGTGCCAGCAGCCTCACGTGGGGACTAGCGGTAAACAATGAGCAGTTCTTC. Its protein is CASSLTWGLAVNNEQFF.

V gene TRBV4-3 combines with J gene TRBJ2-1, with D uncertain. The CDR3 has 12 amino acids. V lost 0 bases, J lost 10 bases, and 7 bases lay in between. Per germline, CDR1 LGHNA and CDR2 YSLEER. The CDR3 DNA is TGCGCCAGCAGCCAAGATCGAATAGAGCAGTTCTTC. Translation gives CASSQDRIEQFF.

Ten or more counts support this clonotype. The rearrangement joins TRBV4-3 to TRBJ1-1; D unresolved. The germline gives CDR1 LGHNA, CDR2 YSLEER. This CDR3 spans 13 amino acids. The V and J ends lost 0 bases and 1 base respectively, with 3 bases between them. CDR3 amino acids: CASSQERNTEAFF. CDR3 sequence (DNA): TGCGCCAGCAGCCAAGAGAGGAACACTGAAGCTTTCTTT.

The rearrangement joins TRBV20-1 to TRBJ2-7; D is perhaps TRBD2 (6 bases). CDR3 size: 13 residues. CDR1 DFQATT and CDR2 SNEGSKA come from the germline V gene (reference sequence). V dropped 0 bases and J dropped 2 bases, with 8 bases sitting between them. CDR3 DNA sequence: TGCAGTGCTAGAGAGCGGGGACCCTACGAGCAGTACTTC. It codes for CSARERGPYEQYF.

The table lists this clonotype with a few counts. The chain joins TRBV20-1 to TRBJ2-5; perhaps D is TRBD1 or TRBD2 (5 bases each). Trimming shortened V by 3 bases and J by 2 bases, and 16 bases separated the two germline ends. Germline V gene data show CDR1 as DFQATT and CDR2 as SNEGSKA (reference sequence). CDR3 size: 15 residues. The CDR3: CSASLWGRTQETQYF. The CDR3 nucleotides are TGCAGTGCTAGCCTTTGGGGCCGGACTCAAGAGACCCAGTACTTC.

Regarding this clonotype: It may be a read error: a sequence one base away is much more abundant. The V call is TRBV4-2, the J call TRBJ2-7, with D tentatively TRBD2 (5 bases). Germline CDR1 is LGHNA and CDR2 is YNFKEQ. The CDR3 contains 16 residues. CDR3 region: CPSSQLGGGGSYEQYF. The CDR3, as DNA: TGTCCCAGCAGCCAATTGGGCGGAGGCGGCTCCTACGAGCAGTACTTC.

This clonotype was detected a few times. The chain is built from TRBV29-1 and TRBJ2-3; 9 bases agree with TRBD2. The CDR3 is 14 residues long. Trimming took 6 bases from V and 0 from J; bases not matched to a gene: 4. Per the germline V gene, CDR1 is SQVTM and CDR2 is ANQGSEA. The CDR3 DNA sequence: TGCAGCGTGTCGACTAGCGGAAGCACAGATACGCAGTATTTT. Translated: CSVSTSGSTDTQYF.

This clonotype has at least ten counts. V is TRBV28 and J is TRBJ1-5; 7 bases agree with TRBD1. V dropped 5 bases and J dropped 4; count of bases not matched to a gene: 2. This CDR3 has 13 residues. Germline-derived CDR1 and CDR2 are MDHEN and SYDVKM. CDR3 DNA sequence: TGTGCCAGCAGTCTACAGGGGAATCAGCCCCAGCATTTT. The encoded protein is CASSLQGNQPQHF. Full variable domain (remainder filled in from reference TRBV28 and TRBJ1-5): DVKVTQSSRYLVKRTGEKVFLECVQDMDHENMFWYRQDPGLGLRLIYFSYDVKMKEKGDIPEGYSVSREKKERFSLILESASTNQTSMYLCASSLQGNQPQHFGDGTRLSIL.

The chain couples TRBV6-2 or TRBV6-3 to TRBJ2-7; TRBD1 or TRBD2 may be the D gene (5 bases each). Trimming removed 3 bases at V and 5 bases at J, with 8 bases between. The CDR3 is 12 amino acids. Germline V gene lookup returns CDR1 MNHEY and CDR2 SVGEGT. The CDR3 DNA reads TGTGCCAGCAGTTATCGGGGCCACGAGCAGTACTTC. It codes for CASSYRGHEQYF.

The CDR3 sequence: CASSQEATAYEQYF. The DNA of the CDR3 is TGCGCCAGCAGCCAAGAAGCCACCGCCTACGAGCAGTACTTC. The rearrangement joins TRBV4-1 to TRBJ2-7; unclear D gene. Trimming removed 0 bases at V and 2 bases at J, with 8 bases between. CDR1 is MGHRA, CDR2 YSYEKL, per germline. The CDR3 contains 14 residues.

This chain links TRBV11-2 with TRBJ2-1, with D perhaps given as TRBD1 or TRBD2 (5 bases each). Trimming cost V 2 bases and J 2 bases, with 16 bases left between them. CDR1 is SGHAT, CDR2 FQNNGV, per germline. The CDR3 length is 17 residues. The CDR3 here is CASSLLGGRTAYNEQFF. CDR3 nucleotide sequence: TGTGCCAGCAGCTTACTTGGGGGAAGGACTGCCTACAATGAGCAGTTCTTC.

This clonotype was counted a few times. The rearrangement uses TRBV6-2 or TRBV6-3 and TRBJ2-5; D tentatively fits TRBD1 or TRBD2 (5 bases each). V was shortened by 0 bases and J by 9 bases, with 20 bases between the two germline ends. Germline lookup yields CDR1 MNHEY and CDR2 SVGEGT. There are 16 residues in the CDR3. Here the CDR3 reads CASSYSTASLEGAQYF. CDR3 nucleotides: TGTGCCAGCAGTTACTCGACGGCTAGCCTGGAAGGGGCCCAGTACTTC.

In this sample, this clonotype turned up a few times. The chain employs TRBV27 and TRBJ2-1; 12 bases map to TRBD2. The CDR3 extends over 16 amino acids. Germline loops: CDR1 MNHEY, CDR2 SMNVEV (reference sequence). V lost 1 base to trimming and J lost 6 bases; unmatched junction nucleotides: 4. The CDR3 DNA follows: TGTGCCAGCAGTTTATTGGCTAGCGGGGGGGGCAATGAGCAGTTCTTC. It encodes CASSLLASGGGNEQFF.

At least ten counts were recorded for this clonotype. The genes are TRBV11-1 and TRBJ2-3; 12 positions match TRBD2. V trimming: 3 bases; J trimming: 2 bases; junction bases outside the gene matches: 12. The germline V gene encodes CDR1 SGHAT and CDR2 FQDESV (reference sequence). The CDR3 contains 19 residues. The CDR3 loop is CASSFPATSGSSSTDTQYF. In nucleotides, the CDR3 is TGTGCCAGCAGCTTCCCTGCGACTAGCGGGAGTTCGTCCACAGATACGCAGTATTTT.

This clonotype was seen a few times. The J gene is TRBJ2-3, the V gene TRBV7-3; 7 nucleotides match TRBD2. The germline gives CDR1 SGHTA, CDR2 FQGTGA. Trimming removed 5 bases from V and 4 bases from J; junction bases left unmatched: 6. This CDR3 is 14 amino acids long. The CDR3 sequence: CASSRGGSADTQYF. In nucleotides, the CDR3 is TGTGCCAGCAGCCGGGGCGGGAGCGCAGATACGCAGTATTTT.

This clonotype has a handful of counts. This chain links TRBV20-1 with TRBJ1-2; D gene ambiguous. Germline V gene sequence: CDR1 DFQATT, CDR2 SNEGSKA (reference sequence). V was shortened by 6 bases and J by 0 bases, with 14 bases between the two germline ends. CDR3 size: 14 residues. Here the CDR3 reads CSAQTREANYGYTF. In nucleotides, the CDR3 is TGCAGTGCACAAACCCGAGAGGCTAACTATGGCTACACCTTC.

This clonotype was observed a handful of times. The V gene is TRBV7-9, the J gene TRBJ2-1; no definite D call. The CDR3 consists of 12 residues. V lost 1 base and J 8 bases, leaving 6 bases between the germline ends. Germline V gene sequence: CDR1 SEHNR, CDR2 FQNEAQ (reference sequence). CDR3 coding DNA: TGTGCCAGCAGCTTAGGGGTCCATGAGCAGTTCTTC. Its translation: CASSLGVHEQFF. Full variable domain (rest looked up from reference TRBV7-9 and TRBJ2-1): DTGVSQNPRHKITKRGQNVTFRCDPISEHNRLYWYRQTLGQGPEFLTYFQNEAQLEKSRLLSDRFSAERPKGSFSTLEIQRTEQGDSAMYLCASSLGVHEQFFGPGTRLTVL.

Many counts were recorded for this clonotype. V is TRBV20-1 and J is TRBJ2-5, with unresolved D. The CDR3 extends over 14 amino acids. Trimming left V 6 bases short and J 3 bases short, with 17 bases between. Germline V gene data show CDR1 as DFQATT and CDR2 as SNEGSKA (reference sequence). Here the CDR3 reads CSAPEPITKETQYF. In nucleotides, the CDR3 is TGCAGTGCCCCAGAGCCTATAACCAAAGAGACCCAGTACTTC.

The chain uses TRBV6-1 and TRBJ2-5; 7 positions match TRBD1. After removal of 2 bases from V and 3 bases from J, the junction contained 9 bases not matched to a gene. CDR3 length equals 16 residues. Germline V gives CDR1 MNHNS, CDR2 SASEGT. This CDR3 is CASSELEGAREETQYF. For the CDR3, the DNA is TGTGCCAGCAGTGAATTAGAGGGGGCCAGGGAAGAGACCCAGTACTTC.

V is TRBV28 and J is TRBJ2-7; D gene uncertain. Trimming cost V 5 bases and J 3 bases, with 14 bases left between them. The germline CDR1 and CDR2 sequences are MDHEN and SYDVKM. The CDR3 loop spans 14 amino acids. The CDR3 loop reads CASSAEGTDYEQYF. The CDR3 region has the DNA TGTGCCAGCAGTGCTGAAGGTACCGACTACGAGCAGTACTTC.

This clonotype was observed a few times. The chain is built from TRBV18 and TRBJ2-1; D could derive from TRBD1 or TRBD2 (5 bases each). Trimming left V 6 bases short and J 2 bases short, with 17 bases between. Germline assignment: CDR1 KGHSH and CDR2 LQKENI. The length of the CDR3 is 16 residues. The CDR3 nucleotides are TGTGCCAGCTCGTCCTGGGACCAAGCAACCTACAATGAGCAGTTCTTC. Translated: CASSSWDQATYNEQFF.

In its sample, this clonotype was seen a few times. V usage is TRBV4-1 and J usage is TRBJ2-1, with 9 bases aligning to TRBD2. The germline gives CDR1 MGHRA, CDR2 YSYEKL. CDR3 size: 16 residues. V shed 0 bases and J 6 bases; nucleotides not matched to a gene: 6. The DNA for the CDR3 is TGCGCCAGCAGCCAAGATTTCCCTAGCGGGGCCAATGAGCAGTTCTTC. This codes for CASSQDFPSGANEQFF.

The CDR3 spells CASLTGNQPQHF. As DNA, the CDR3 is TGTGCCAGCTTGACGGGAAATCAGCCCCAGCATTTT. The chain joins TRBV6-2 or TRBV6-3 to TRBJ1-5; D remains ambiguous. V was cut by 8 bases and J by 4 bases, with 9 bases left in between. CDR1 MNHEY and CDR2 SVGEGT come from the germline V gene. The CDR3 totals 12 residues.